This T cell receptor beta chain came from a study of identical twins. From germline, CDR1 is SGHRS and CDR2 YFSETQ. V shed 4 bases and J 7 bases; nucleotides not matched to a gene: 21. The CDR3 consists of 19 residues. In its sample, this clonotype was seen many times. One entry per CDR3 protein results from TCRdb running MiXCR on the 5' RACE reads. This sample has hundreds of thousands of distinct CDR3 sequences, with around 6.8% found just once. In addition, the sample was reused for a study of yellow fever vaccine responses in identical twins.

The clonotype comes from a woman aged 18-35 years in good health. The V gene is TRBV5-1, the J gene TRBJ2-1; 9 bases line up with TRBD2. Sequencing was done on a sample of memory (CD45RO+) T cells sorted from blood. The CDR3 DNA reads TGCGCCAGCAGCCCAGCTTATGGGACTAGCCCCTACCCAGGGAATGAGCAGTTCTTC. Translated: CASSPAYGTSPYPGNEQFF.